This T cell receptor (beta chain) was recovered during a study of cytomegalovirus exposure and HLA in healthy donors. The PCR employed 60 Vbeta primers together with 13 Jbeta primers. Sequencing used immunoSEQ multiplex PCR; TCRdb keeps in-frame clones, though not all of them. Of about 150,000 clones listed, around two thirds are singletons. This CDR3 spans 13 amino acids. After removal of 6 bases from V and 4 bases from J, the junction contained 3 bases not matched to a gene. Germline V gene lookup returns CDR1 MNHEY and CDR2 SVGAGI. This rearrangement joins TRBV6-5 to TRBJ2-3; 8 bases line up with TRBD2. Specimen: PBMCs. The receptor was isolated from a man aged 25-45 years in good health and CMV-seropositive. The CDR3 DNA is TGTGCCAGCAGGGTAGCGGGATCAGATACGCAGTATTTT. Protein: CASRVAGSDTQYF.